These 11 T cell receptor beta chains came from one sample sequenced in a study of CD8 T cells in ankylosing spondylitis. TCRdb processed the 5' RACE reads anew with MiXCR; each CDR3 protein has one entry. The sample has some 140,000 distinct CDR3 sequences, 7% to 10% seen once. The specimen sequenced was synovial fluid, either unsorted or a sorted T cell fraction (not recorded which). Receptor source: a male donor with ankylosing spondylitis.

There are many counts of this clonotype. V is TRBV7-2 and J is TRBJ1-2; no definite D call. The CDR3 extends over 13 amino acids. Deletions cut 2 bases from V and 0 bases from J, with 4 bases between. The germline gives CDR1 SGHTA, CDR2 FQGNSA. The CDR3 DNA reads as TGTGCCAGCAGCTTATCTGCTAACTATGGCTACACCTTC. Protein: CASSLSANYGYTF.

The chain joins TRBV11-2 to TRBJ1-6; D not resolved. The CDR3 extends over 13 amino acids. The V end lost 2 bases, the J end lost 8 bases, and 7 bases lay between the germline ends. The germline V gene has CDR1 SGHAT and CDR2 FQNNGV. The CDR3 reads CASSLTGYSPLHF. The CDR3 DNA follows: TGTGCCAGCAGCTTAACTGGGTATTCACCCCTCCACTTT.

This clonotype was found many times. The J gene is TRBJ1-2, the V gene TRBV3-1; weak D call: TRBD1 (5 bases). Germline V lookup: CDR1 LGHDT, CDR2 YNNKEL (reference sequence). Trimming removed 1 base from V and 6 bases from J, with 12 bases in between. This CDR3 has 14 amino acids. The CDR3 region has the DNA TGTGCCAGCAGCCAAGTTATTCAGGGTGATGGCTACACCTTC. Amino acid sequence: CASSQVIQGDGYTF.

The V and J genes are TRBV4-1 and TRBJ1-5; no clear D gene. The germline gives CDR1 MGHRA, CDR2 YSYEKL. The CDR3 contains 17 residues. The germline V and J ends were trimmed by 4 bases and 9 bases, with 25 bases remaining between them. This CDR3 is CASSPGVGVAAASPQHF. Here the CDR3 DNA reads TGCGCCAGCAGCCCAGGCGTAGGAGTGGCAGCCGCATCGCCCCAGCATTTT.

This clonotype was detected a few times. V usage is TRBV28 and J usage is TRBJ1-5, with a tentative D call TRBD1 (5 bases). V lost 7 bases, J lost 7 bases, and 11 bases lay in between. CDR1 MDHEN and CDR2 SYDVKM come from the germline V gene. The CDR3 has 12 amino acids. The DNA of the CDR3 is TGTGCCAGCACCTCCGGGGACCAGCCCCAGCATTTT. Translated: CASTSGDQPQHF.

This clonotype was detected ten times or more. The genes are TRBV20-1 and TRBJ1-1; no firm D call. CDR3 length equals 15 residues. The germline V gene encodes CDR1 DFQATT and CDR2 SNEGSKA (reference sequence). V was clipped by 3 bases and J by 4 bases, with 18 bases between them. The CDR3 protein is CSARGFEQVGTEAFF. The CDR3 nucleotides read TGCAGTGCTAGGGGTTTCGAGCAGGTGGGCACTGAAGCTTTCTTT.

This clonotype was observed many times. J is TRBJ2-3 and V is TRBV7-2; D not certain. There are 12 residues in the CDR3. Trimming took off 6 bases at V and 4 bases at J, with 8 bases between the two ends. Germline lookup yields CDR1 SGHTA and CDR2 FQGNSA. CDR3 nucleotides: TGTGCCAGCAGGTCTTTTGCAGATACGCAGTATTTT. Protein product: CASRSFADTQYF. The whole variable domain, remainder taken from reference TRBV7-2 and TRBJ2-3, is GAGVSQSPSNKVTEKGKDVELRCDPISGHTALYWYRQSLGQGLEFLIYFQGNSAPDKSGLPSDRFSAERTGGSVSTLTIQRTQQEDSAVYLCASRSFADTQYFGPGTRLTVL.

This clonotype was recorded many times. The chain has TRBV20-1 and TRBJ2-1, with D possibly matching TRBD2 (5 bases). Per the germline V gene, CDR1 is DFQATT and CDR2 is SNEGSKA (reference sequence). This CDR3 region has 15 residues. Between the trimmed V and J ends, which lost 1 base and 1 base, there was a span of 11 bases. CDR3 region: CSARGEYDSYNEQFF. As DNA, the CDR3 is TGCAGTGCTAGAGGGGAGTATGATTCCTACAATGAGCAGTTCTTC.

This clonotype has more than one count but fewer than ten. The chain combines TRBV14 with TRBJ2-6; D is undetermined. The germline gives CDR1 SGHDN, CDR2 FVKESK. There are 14 residues in the CDR3. V was trimmed by 0 bases and J by 2 bases, leaving 2 bases between them. CDR3 coding DNA: TGTGCCAGCAGCCAAGACCCTGGGGCCAACGTCCTGACTTTC. It yields the protein CASSQDPGANVLTF.

On this clonotype itself: Sequence at one end of the junction differs from germline and may be a read error. The rearrangement uses TRBV3-1 and TRBJ1-4, with D possibly matching TRBD1 (5 bases). Germline values: CDR1 LGHDT, CDR2 YNNKEL (reference sequence). CDR3 length equals 17 residues. The CDR3 sequence: CASSQQSTVATNEKLLF. CDR3 nucleotide sequence: TGTGCCAGCAGCCAACAATCGACAGTAGCAACTAATGAAAAACTGTTATTT.

The rearrangement uses TRBV6-2 or TRBV6-3 and TRBJ2-1; 12 positions match TRBD2. Germline V gene data show CDR1 as MNHEY and CDR2 as SVGEGT. J gave up 4 bases and V 7 bases, and 2 bases lay outside the gene matches. The length of the CDR3 is 14 residues. CDR3 protein: CASTGTSGYNEQFF. Written as DNA, the CDR3 is TGTGCCAGCACTGGGACTAGCGGGTACAATGAGCAGTTCTTC.